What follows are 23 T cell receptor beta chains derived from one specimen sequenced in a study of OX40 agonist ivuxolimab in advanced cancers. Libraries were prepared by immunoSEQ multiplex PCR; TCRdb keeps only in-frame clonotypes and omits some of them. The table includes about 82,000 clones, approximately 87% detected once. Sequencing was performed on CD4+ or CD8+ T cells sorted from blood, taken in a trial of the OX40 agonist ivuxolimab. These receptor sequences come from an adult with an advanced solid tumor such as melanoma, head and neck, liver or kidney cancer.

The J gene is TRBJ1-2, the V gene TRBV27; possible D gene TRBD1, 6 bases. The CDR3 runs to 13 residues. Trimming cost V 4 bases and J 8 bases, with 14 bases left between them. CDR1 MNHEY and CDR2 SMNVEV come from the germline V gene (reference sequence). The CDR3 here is CASSSTGLRGYTF. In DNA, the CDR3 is TGTGCCAGCAGTTCGACAGGCCTGAGAGGCTACACCTTC.

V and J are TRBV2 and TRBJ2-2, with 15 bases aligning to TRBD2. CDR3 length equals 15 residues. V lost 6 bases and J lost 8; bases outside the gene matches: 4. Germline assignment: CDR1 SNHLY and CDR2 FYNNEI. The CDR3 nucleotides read TGTGCCAGCAGAGGACTAGCGGGGGGGCTGGGGGAGCTGTTTTTT. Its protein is CASRGLAGGLGELFF.

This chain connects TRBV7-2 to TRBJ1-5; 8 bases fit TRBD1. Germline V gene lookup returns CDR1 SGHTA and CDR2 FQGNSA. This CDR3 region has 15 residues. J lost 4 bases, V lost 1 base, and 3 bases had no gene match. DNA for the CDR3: TGTGCCAGCAGCTTAGGGGACAGGAAGAATCAGCCCCAGCATTTT. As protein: CASSLGDRKNQPQHF.

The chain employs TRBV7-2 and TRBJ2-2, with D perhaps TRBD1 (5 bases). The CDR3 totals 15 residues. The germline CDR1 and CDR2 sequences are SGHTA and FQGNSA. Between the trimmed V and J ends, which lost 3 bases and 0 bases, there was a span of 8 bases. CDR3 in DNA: TGTGCCAGCAGCTTCCGGACAACGAACACCGGGGAGCTGTTTTTT. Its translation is CASSFRTTNTGELFF.

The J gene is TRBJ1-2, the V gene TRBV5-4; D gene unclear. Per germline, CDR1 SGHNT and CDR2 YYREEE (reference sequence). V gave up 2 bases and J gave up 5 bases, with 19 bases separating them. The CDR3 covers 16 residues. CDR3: CASSFFTDQTIYGYTF. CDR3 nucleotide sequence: TGTGCCAGCAGCTTTTTTACAGACCAAACCATTTATGGCTACACCTTC.

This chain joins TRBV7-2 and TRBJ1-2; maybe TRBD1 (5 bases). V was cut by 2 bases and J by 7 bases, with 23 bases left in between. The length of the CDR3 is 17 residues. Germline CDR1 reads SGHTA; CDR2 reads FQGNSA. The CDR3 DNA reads TGTGCCAGCAGCTTATTTTCCGAGAGGGTAGGGGTTCGTGGCTACACCTTC. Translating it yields CASSLFSERVGVRGYTF.

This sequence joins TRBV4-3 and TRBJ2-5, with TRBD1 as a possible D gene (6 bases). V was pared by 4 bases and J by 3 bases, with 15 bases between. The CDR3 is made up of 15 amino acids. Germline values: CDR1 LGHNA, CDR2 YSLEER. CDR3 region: CASSRNPTGKETQYF. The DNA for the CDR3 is TGCGCCAGCAGCCGCAATCCCACAGGGAAAGAGACCCAGTACTTC.

For the CDR3, the DNA is TGCAGCGACTCGGGTTTTCATGGCTACACCTTC. Its protein product is CSDSGFHGYTF. This sequence joins TRBV20-1 and TRBJ1-2, with D hard to call. CDR3 length: 11 residues. Germline V CDR1 and CDR2: DFQATT, SNEGSKA (reference sequence).

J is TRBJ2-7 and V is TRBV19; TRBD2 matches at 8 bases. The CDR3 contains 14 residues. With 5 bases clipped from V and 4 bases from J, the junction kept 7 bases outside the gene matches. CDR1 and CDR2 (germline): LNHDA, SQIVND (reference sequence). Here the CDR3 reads CASSDGGGMYEQYF. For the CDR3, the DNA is TGTGCCAGTAGTGATGGCGGGGGGATGTACGAGCAGTACTTC.

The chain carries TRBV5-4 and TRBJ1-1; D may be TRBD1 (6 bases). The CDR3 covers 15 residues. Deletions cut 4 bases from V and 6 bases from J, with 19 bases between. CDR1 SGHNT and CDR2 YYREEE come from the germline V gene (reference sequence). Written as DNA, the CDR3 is TGTGCCAGCAGCGCGGATCAGGGGACCTGGGCTGAAGCTTTCTTT. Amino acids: CASSADQGTWAEAFF.

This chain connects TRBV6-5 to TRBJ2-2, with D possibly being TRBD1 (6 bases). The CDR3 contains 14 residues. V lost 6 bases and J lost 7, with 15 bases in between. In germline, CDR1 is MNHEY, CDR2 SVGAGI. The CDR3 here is CASRTQGRSGELFF. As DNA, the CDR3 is TGTGCCAGCAGAACACAGGGACGCAGCGGGGAGCTGTTTTTT.

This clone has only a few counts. CDR3 in DNA: TGTGCCAGCAGCTTGAGGGTGGGGATTCAGTCACCCCTCCACTTT. Its protein product is CASSLRVGIQSPLHF. The V call is TRBV27, the J call TRBJ1-6; D remains ambiguous. This CDR3 is 15 amino acids long. Trimming took 6 bases from V and 10 from J, leaving 19 bases between them. Per germline, CDR1 MNHEY and CDR2 SMNVEV (reference sequence).

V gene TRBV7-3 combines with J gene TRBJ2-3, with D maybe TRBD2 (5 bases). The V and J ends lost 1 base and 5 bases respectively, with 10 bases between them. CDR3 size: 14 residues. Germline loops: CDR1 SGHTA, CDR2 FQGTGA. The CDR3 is CASSLNPGGDTQYF. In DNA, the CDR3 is TGTGCCAGCAGCTTAAATCCCGGAGGAGATACGCAGTATTTT.

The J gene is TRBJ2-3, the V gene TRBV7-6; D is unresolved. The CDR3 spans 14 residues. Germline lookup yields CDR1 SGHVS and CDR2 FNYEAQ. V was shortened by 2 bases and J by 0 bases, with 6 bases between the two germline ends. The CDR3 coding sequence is TGTGCCAGCAGCTTACGGGTTAGCACAGATACGCAGTATTTT. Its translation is CASSLRVSTDTQYF.

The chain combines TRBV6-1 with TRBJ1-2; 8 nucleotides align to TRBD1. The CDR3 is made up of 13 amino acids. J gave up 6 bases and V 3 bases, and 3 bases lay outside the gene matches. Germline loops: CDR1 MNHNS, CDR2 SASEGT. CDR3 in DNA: TGTGCCAGCAGTGACGGACAGGGTAATGGCTACACCTTC. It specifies CASSDGQGNGYTF.

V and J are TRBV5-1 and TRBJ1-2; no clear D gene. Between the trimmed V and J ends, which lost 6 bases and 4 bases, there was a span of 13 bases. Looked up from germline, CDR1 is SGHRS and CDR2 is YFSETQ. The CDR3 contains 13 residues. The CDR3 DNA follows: TGCGCCAGCAAGACGGGAGGAGGCTATGGCTACACCTTC. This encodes CASKTGGGYGYTF.

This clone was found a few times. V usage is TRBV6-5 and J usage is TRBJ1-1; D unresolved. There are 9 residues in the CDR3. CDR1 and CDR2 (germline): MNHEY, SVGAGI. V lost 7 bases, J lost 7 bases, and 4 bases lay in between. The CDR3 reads CASKSEAFF. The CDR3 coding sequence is TGTGCCAGCAAGAGTGAAGCTTTCTTT.

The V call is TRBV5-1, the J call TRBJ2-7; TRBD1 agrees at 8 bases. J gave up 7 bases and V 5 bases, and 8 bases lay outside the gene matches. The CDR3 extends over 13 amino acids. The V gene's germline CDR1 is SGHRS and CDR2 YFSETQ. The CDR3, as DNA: TGCGCCAGCAGACGCGGACAGGGCGGGGAGCAGTACTTC. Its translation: CASRRGQGGEQYF.

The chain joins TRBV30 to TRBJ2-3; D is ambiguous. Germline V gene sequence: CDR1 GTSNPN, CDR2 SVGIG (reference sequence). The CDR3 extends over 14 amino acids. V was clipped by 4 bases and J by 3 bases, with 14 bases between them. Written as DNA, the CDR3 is TGTGCCTGGACAGTGGGCACGGAGACAGATACGCAGTATTTT. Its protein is CAWTVGTETDTQYF. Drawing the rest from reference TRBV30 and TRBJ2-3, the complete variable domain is SQTIHQWPATLVQPVGSPLSLECTVEGTSNPNLYWYRQAAGRGLQLLFYSVGIGQISSEVPQNLSASRPQDRQFILSSKKLLLSDSGFYLCAWTVGTETDTQYFGPGTRLTVL.

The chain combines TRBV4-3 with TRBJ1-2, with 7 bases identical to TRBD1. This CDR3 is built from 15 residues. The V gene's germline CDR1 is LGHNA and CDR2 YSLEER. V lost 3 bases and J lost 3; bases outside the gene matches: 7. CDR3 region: CASSQDRLGDYGYTF. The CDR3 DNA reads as TGCGCCAGCAGCCAGGACAGGTTGGGGGACTATGGCTACACCTTC.

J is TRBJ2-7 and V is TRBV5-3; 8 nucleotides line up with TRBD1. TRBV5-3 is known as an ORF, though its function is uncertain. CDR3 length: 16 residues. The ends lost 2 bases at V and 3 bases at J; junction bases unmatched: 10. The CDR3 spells CARSFLAGQGNYEQYF. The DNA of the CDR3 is TGTGCCAGAAGCTTTCTCGCCGGACAGGGTAACTACGAGCAGTACTTC.

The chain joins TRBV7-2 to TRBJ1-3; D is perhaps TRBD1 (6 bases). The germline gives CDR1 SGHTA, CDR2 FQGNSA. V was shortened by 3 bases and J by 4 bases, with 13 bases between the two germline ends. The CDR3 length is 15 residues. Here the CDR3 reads CASSLNTGLGNTIYF. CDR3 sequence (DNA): TGTGCCAGCAGCTTGAACACAGGGTTGGGAAACACCATATATTTT. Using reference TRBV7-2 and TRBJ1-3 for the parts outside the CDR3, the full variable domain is GAGVSQSPSNKVTEKGKDVELRCDPISGHTALYWYRQSLGQGLEFLIYFQGNSAPDKSGLPSDRFSAERTGGSVSTLTIQRTQQEDSAVYLCASSLNTGLGNTIYFGEGSWLTVV.

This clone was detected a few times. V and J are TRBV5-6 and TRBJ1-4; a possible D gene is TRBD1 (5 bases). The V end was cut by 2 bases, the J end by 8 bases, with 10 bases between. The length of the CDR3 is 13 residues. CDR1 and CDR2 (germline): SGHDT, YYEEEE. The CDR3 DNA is TGTGCCAGCAGCTTTAGAGGGGTCGAAAAACTGTTTTTT. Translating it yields CASSFRGVEKLFF.